The next 6 T cell receptor beta chains were all read from a single sample in a study of shared T cell receptors in the human thymus. Produced via immunoSEQ multiplex PCR; TCRdb's table is partial and in-frame only. Counted here are 700,000 to 750,000 clones, approximately 83% occurring once; the ten biggest clones make up 0.0095% to 0.011%. These data also formed part of another study, on human thymus T cells.

The sample was thymocytes. These TCRs come from a girl in the first two years of life with a congenital heart defect.

This clone was observed a few times. V usage is TRBV6-1 and J usage is TRBJ2-7; TRBD1 might be the D (7 bases). Between the trimmed V and J ends, which lost 2 bases and 3 bases, there was a span of 26 bases. The CDR3 spans 19 residues. Germline V lookup: CDR1 MNHNS, CDR2 SASEGT. CDR3 DNA: TGTGCCAGCAGTGAATATTACAGGGGCTGGGGGGCTCTTAACTACGAGCAGTACTTC. Protein product: CASSEYYRGWGALNYEQYF.

CDR3 residues: CASSQGVRQGNRDEQFF. Written as DNA, the CDR3 is TGTGCCAGCAGCCAAGGGGTGCGGCAGGGGAATAGGGATGAGCAGTTCTTC. The gene calls are TRBV4-2 and TRBJ2-1; a possible D gene is TRBD1 (6 bases). Germline V gene data show CDR1 as LGHNA and CDR2 as YNFKEQ. Trimming shortened V by 1 base and J by 8 bases, and 21 bases separated the two germline ends. The CDR3 extends over 17 amino acids.

The chain uses TRBV19 and TRBJ2-1, with 13 positions matching TRBD2. J lost 4 bases, V lost 1 base, and 7 bases had no gene match. The CDR3 has 18 residues. CDR1 and CDR2 from the germline V gene are LNHDA and SQIVND (reference sequence). The CDR3 spells CASSIGRGTSGEYNEQFF. The CDR3 region has the DNA TGTGCCAGTAGTATAGGAAGGGGGACTAGCGGGGAGTACAATGAGCAGTTCTTC. Based on the CDR3 plus reference TRBV19 and TRBJ2-1, the full variable domain is DGGITQSPKYLFRKEGQNVTLSCEQNLNHDAMYWYRQDPGQGLRLIYYSQIVNDFQKGDIAEGYSVSREKKESFPLTVTSAQKNPTAFYLCASSIGRGTSGEYNEQFFGPGTRLTVL.

The V and J genes are TRBV19 and TRBJ2-1; tentative D call: TRBD1 (6 bases). Trimming took 3 bases from V and 2 from J, leaving 11 bases between them. The CDR3 spans 15 residues. The germline V gene encodes CDR1 LNHDA and CDR2 SQIVND (reference sequence). The CDR3 DNA follows: TGTGCCAGTAGTATTGTTTGGGGGCCCTACAATGAGCAGTTCTTC. Translation: CASSIVWGPYNEQFF. Full variable domain (outside the CDR3, taken from reference TRBV19 and TRBJ2-1): DGGITQSPKYLFRKEGQNVTLSCEQNLNHDAMYWYRQDPGQGLRLIYYSQIVNDFQKGDIAEGYSVSREKKESFPLTVTSAQKNPTAFYLCASSIVWGPYNEQFFGPGTRLTVL.

The J gene is TRBJ1-5, the V gene TRBV9, with D perhaps matching TRBD1 (5 bases). This CDR3 is built from 15 residues. From germline, CDR1 is SGDLS and CDR2 YYNGEE. V gave up 4 bases and J gave up 5 bases, with 16 bases separating them. As DNA, the CDR3 is TGTGCCAGCAGCTCGGGGGGGGGAACGTATCAGCCCCAGCATTTT. Protein: CASSSGGGTYQPQHF.

The V and J genes are TRBV7-2 and TRBJ2-1, with 10 bases that match TRBD2. With 2 bases clipped from V and 10 bases from J, the junction kept 8 bases outside the gene matches. CDR1 is SGHTA, CDR2 FQGNSA, per germline. The CDR3 is made up of 15 amino acids. CDR3 nucleotide sequence: TGTGCCAGCAGCTTATTGAGCGGGGGGGACCTAGAGCAGTTCTTC. This encodes CASSLLSGGDLEQFF.